The 32 T cell receptor beta chains reported below all come from one sample, sequenced in a study of T cells in tuberculosis. Using immunoSEQ multiplex PCR, the repertoire was profiled, and TCRdb retains in-frame clones only, with some absent. The sample yields tens of thousands of clones, 91% seen once. Material: PBMCs. These receptors were obtained from a donor aged 10-35 years with latent tuberculosis or without tuberculosis infection.

In its sample, this clone was seen once. The chain links TRBV4-1 to TRBJ2-5; D not certain. Germline CDR1 and CDR2: MGHRA and YSYEKL. The CDR3 runs 14 residues. Between the trimmed V and J ends, which lost 2 bases and 5 bases, there was a span of 12 bases. The CDR3 spells CASSQRSAGETQYF. CDR3 DNA sequence: TGCGCCAGCAGCCAACGGTCGGCAGGCGAGACCCAGTACTTC.

The CDR3 here is CASSNGLAVYEQYF. DNA of the CDR3: TGTGCCAGCTCCAATGGGCTAGCGGTATACGAGCAGTACTTC. The J gene is TRBJ2-7, the V gene TRBV18; 7 nucleotides agree with TRBD2. The CDR3 has 14 residues. Germline V gives CDR1 KGHSH, CDR2 LQKENI. J was trimmed by 4 bases and V by 6 bases; bases with no gene match: 9.

This clone is a singleton in its sample. The CDR3, as DNA: TGTGCCAGCAGTTACGGGGCGCCGACGGTCGCCGGGGAGCTGTTTTTT. Protein sequence: CASSYGAPTVAGELFF. The chain couples TRBV6-5 to TRBJ2-2; TRBD1 might be the D (5 bases). This CDR3 comprises 16 residues. Germline assignment: CDR1 MNHEY and CDR2 SVGAGI. Between the trimmed V and J ends, which lost 2 bases and 6 bases, there was a span of 16 bases.

The chain links TRBV7-9 to TRBJ2-7; TRBD1 agrees at 8 bases. The germline V gene encodes CDR1 SEHNR and CDR2 FQNEAQ (reference sequence). There are 14 residues in the CDR3. J gave up 2 bases and V 6 bases, and 6 bases lay outside the gene matches. The CDR3 is CASRRQGTTYEQYF. The CDR3 nucleotides read TGTGCCAGCAGACGACAGGGGACAACCTACGAGCAGTACTTC.

J is TRBJ1-1 and V is TRBV7-7; D unresolved. Germline V lookup: CDR1 SSHAT, CDR2 FNYEAQ (reference sequence). Trimming took off 0 bases at V and 8 bases at J, with 10 bases between the two ends. This CDR3 has 13 residues. Here the CDR3 DNA reads TGTGCCAGCAGCTTAGCGCTCGACTCCGAAGCTTTCTTT. It codes for CASSLALDSEAFF.

This chain connects TRBV4-2 to TRBJ2-3, with 8 positions matching TRBD2. Per germline, CDR1 LGHNA and CDR2 YNFKEQ. The CDR3 consists of 15 residues. V was pared by 4 bases and J by 1 base, with 4 bases of the junction left unmatched. The CDR3 region has the DNA TGTGCCAGCAGCCCCCAGACTAGCGGCACAGATACGCAGTATTTT. Amino acids: CASSPQTSGTDTQYF.

V and J are TRBV6-1 and TRBJ1-2, with 9 bases that match TRBD1. The CDR3 extends over 14 amino acids. Germline lookup yields CDR1 MNHNS and CDR2 SASEGT. V lost 7 bases, J lost 3 bases, and 6 bases stayed unmatched. CDR3 sequence reads: CASNTGGADYGYTF. The CDR3 nucleotides are TGTGCCAGCAATACAGGGGGCGCAGACTATGGCTACACCTTC.

V is TRBV7-6 and J is TRBJ2-1; 8 bases align to TRBD2. Germline V CDR1 and CDR2: SGHVS, FNYEAQ. Germline trimming cut 5 bases from V and 9 bases from J; bases unmatched to any gene: 12. CDR3 length: 15 residues. This CDR3 is CASSAQGRGAREQFF. The DNA for the CDR3 is TGTGCCAGCAGCGCCCAGGGGCGGGGGGCCCGTGAGCAGTTCTTC.

The chain has TRBV5-1 and TRBJ1-2; D gene uncertain. Trimming cost V 7 bases and J 4 bases, with 14 bases left between them. CDR3 length: 13 residues. Germline V gene sequence: CDR1 SGHRS, CDR2 YFSETQ. The CDR3 DNA reads TGCGCCAGCCGCGAGTGGAGTGCCTATGGCTACACCTTC. It encodes CASREWSAYGYTF. Combining the CDR3 with reference TRBV5-1 and TRBJ1-2 gives the whole variable domain KAGVTQTPRYLIKTRGQQVTLSCSPISGHRSVSWYQQTPGQGLQFLFEYFSETQRNKGNFPGRFSGRQFSNSRSEMNVSTLELGDSALYLCASREWSAYGYTFGSGTRLTVV.

The rearrangement uses TRBV29-1 and TRBJ2-7; TRBD1 might be the D (6 bases). The CDR3 contains 12 residues. Germline V gives CDR1 SQVTM, CDR2 ANQGSEA. V was clipped by 7 bases and J by 9 bases, with 19 bases between them. The DNA for the CDR3 is TGCAGCGCTGGGGGCGGGCTCCTAGGGCAGTACTTC. Protein: CSAGGGLLGQYF.

The J gene is TRBJ2-1, the V gene TRBV28; 9 nucleotides agree with TRBD1. In germline, CDR1 is MDHEN, CDR2 SYDVKM. The CDR3 spans 15 residues. V gave up 3 bases and J gave up 7 bases; unmatched junction bases: 7. The CDR3 nucleotides read TGTGCCAGCAGTTTTCGGGGACAGGGTTTGAATGAGCAGTTCTTC. This gives the protein CASSFRGQGLNEQFF.

The chain joins TRBV5-8 to TRBJ2-7; D may be TRBD2 (6 bases). V was trimmed by 4 bases and J by 1 base, leaving 18 bases between them. Germline lookup yields CDR1 SGHTS and CDR2 YDEGEE. The CDR3 spans 16 residues. CDR3 DNA: TGTGCCAGCAGCGGCGGGGCCGGAGCTCCATCCTACGAGCAGTACTTC. Translating it yields CASSGGAGAPSYEQYF.

This clone was seen more than once but under ten times. The V and J genes are TRBV11-2 and TRBJ1-4; 9 positions match TRBD1. V was pared by 5 bases and J by 8 bases, with 9 bases of the junction left unmatched. The germline V gene encodes CDR1 SGHAT and CDR2 FQNNGV. The CDR3 totals 15 residues. The CDR3 spells CASSPYHRGREKLFF. DNA for the CDR3: TGTGCCAGCAGCCCATACCACAGGGGGCGCGAAAAACTGTTTTTT. Together with reference TRBV11-2 and TRBJ1-4, the CDR3 gives the full variable domain: EAGVAQSPRYKIIEKRQSVAFWCNPISGHATLYWYQQILGQGPKLLIQFQNNGVVDDSQLPKDRFSAERLKGVDSTLKIQPAKLEDSAVYLCASSPYHRGREKLFFGSGTQLSVL.

The chain employs TRBV9 and TRBJ2-3; 11 bases align to TRBD2. The CDR3 length is 19 residues. The V gene end was trimmed by 6 bases and the J gene end by 6 bases; junction bases not matched to a gene: 21. The germline gives CDR1 SGDLS, CDR2 YYNGEE. The CDR3 coding sequence is TGTGCCAGCATGAGGGACCTCCCAAGCATAGCGGGGGGGCGGGATACGCAGTATTTT. It yields the protein CASMRDLPSIAGGRDTQYF.

The chain recombines TRBV7-9 with TRBJ2-7; the match to TRBD1 covers 8 bases. The CDR3 contains 16 residues. The V gene end was trimmed by 5 bases and the J gene end by 2 bases; junction bases not matched to a gene: 11. Germline values: CDR1 SEHNR, CDR2 FQNEAQ (reference sequence). As DNA, the CDR3 is TGTGCCAGCAGCCATCAGGGGCCACAGGGGGCCTACGAGCAGTACTTC. The encoded protein is CASSHQGPQGAYEQYF. The complete variable domain, with remaining parts taken from reference TRBV7-9 and TRBJ2-7, reads DTGVSQNPRHKITKRGQNVTFRCDPISEHNRLYWYRQTLGQGPEFLTYFQNEAQLEKSRLLSDRFSAERPKGSFSTLEIQRTEQGDSAMYLCASSHQGPQGAYEQYFGPGTRLTVT.

The chain has TRBV10-3 and TRBJ1-1, with D uncertain. CDR1 ENHRY and CDR2 SYGVKD come from the germline V gene. Deletions cut 5 bases from V and 2 bases from J, with 9 bases between. There are 13 residues in the CDR3. DNA for the CDR3: TGTGCCATCAGTTATGGGAGTAACACTGAAGCTTTCTTT. Amino acid sequence: CAISYGSNTEAFF.

This chain links TRBV20-1 with TRBJ2-7, with D maybe TRBD1 (6 bases). The CDR3 is 11 amino acids. Germline CDR1 reads DFQATT; CDR2 reads SNEGSKA (reference sequence). V dropped 0 bases and J dropped 9 bases, with 9 bases sitting between them. The chain's CDR3 is CSARDQGWQYF. The CDR3 region has the DNA TGCAGTGCTAGAGATCAGGGGTGGCAGTACTTC.

The V gene is TRBV27, the J gene TRBJ1-5, with TRBD1 matching 9 bases. V was clipped by 4 bases and J by 5 bases; unmatched bases: 6. From germline, CDR1 is MNHEY and CDR2 SMNVEV (reference sequence). The CDR3 has 15 residues. The CDR3 spells CASSSSGTGHQPQHF. CDR3 bases: TGTGCCAGCAGTTCATCCGGGACAGGGCATCAGCCCCAGCATTTT.

The CDR3 DNA sequence: TGCGCCAGCAGCCAAGAACGGAGCTACAATGAGCAGTTCTTC. The encoded protein is CASSQERSYNEQFF. This rearrangement joins TRBV4-1 to TRBJ2-1; D is ambiguous. CDR1 MGHRA and CDR2 YSYEKL come from the germline V gene. V was trimmed by 0 bases and J by 3 bases, leaving 6 bases between them. The CDR3 is 14 amino acids.

This clone showed up just once. This sequence joins TRBV12-5 and TRBJ2-1, with D possibly being TRBD1 (6 bases). V was pared by 3 bases and J by 6 bases, with 15 bases between. This CDR3 is 15 amino acids long. Germline CDR1 reads LGHNT; CDR2 reads FRNRAP. CDR3: CASGFSGGRPNEQFF. In DNA form, the CDR3 reads TGTGCTAGTGGTTTTAGTGGGGGCAGGCCCAATGAGCAGTTCTTC. Filled out from reference TRBV12-5 and TRBJ2-1, the complete variable domain reads DARVTQTPRHKVTEMGQEVTMRCQPILGHNTVFWYRQTMMQGLELLAYFRNRAPLDDSGMPKDRFSAEMPDATLATLKIQPSEPRDSAVYFCASGFSGGRPNEQFFGPGTRLTVL.

The chain couples TRBV5-1 to TRBJ2-7; 8 bases align to TRBD2. The CDR3 has 15 amino acids. V shed 0 bases, J shed 4 bases, and the junction held 6 bases outside the gene matches. Germline-derived CDR1 and CDR2 are SGHRS and YFSETQ. The CDR3 DNA is TGCGCCAGCAGCTTGGGAGTAGCGGGACAATACGAGCAGTACTTC. It is translated as CASSLGVAGQYEQYF. Looking up the rest from reference TRBV5-1 and TRBJ2-7 gives the full variable domain: KAGVTQTPRYLIKTRGQQVTLSCSPISGHRSVSWYQQTPGQGLQFLFEYFSETQRNKGNFPGRFSGRQFSNSRSEMNVSTLELGDSALYLCASSLGVAGQYEQYFGPGTRLTVT.

The J gene is TRBJ2-2, the V gene TRBV5-1, with D possibly matching TRBD1 (5 bases). There are 16 residues in the CDR3. V lost 4 bases to trimming and J lost 6 bases, with 19 bases between them. The V gene's germline CDR1 is SGHRS and CDR2 YFSETQ. The CDR3 DNA follows: TGCGCCAGCAGCGCAGGGAACCCGTTGCTCTCCGGGGAGCTGTTTTTT. Residues: CASSAGNPLLSGELFF.

This rearrangement joins TRBV28 to TRBJ2-3; tentative D call: TRBD2 (6 bases). The germline CDR1 and CDR2 sequences are MDHEN and SYDVKM. CDR3 length equals 14 residues. The ends were cut back, 1 base at V and 6 bases at J, with 11 bases in the middle. This CDR3 is CASSLLRGSDTQYF. As DNA, the CDR3 is TGTGCCAGCAGTTTATTACGGGGGTCGGATACGCAGTATTTT.

DNA for the CDR3: TGTGCCACCAGCATGGGGACTAGCGGGTACAATGAGCAGTTCTTC. Protein product: CATSMGTSGYNEQFF. This chain uses TRBV15 with TRBJ2-1, with TRBD2 matching over 12 bases. After removal of 4 bases from V and 4 bases from J, the junction contained 2 bases not matched to a gene. Germline V gives CDR1 LNHNV, CDR2 YYDKDF (reference sequence). This CDR3 has 15 amino acids. Filled out from reference TRBV15 and TRBJ2-1, the complete variable domain reads DAMVIQNPRYQVTQFGKPVTLSCSQTLNHNVMYWYQQKSSQAPKLLFHYYDKDFNNEADTPDNFQSRRPNTSFCFLDIRSPGLGDTAMYLCATSMGTSGYNEQFFGPGTRLTVL.

The rearrangement joins TRBV18 to TRBJ1-5; weak D call: TRBD1 (6 bases). CDR1 is KGHSH and CDR2 is LQKENI in the germline V gene. The CDR3 sequence is 16 residues long. The V gene lost 3 bases and the J gene lost 0 bases, with 12 bases spanning the gap. For the CDR3, the DNA is TGTGCCAGCTCACCGATACAGGGATTTAGCAATCAGCCCCAGCATTTT. Translated: CASSPIQGFSNQPQHF.

The J gene is TRBJ1-4, the V gene TRBV6-5, with D possibly matching TRBD1 (5 bases). V dropped 6 bases and J dropped 8 bases, with 19 bases sitting between them. The germline V gene encodes CDR1 MNHEY and CDR2 SVGAGI. The CDR3 consists of 15 residues. CDR3 nucleotide sequence: TGTGCCAGCAGCCCCTGGGGGGGACGAGTCGAAAAACTGTTTTTT. This gives the protein CASSPWGGRVEKLFF.

This clone came up a few times. The rearrangement links TRBV5-1 to TRBJ2-5, with 8 bases lining up with TRBD2. The CDR3 extends over 15 amino acids. Germline lookup yields CDR1 SGHRS and CDR2 YFSETQ. V dropped 2 bases and J dropped 5; count of bases not matched to a gene: 8. The CDR3 bases are TGCGCCAGCAGCTTAAGCGGGAGCCTGGGGGAGACCCAGTACTTC. As protein: CASSLSGSLGETQYF. The entire variable domain, with the rest obtained from reference TRBV5-1 and TRBJ2-5, is as follows: KAGVTQTPRYLIKTRGQQVTLSCSPISGHRSVSWYQQTPGQGLQFLFEYFSETQRNKGNFPGRFSGRQFSNSRSEMNVSTLELGDSALYLCASSLSGSLGETQYFGPGTRLLVL.

The chain uses TRBV6-4 and TRBJ2-3; D gene ambiguous. Germline V gene lookup returns CDR1 MRHNA and CDR2 SNTAGT. With 2 bases removed from V and 4 bases from J, the gap between germline ends came to 10 bases. This CDR3 spans 14 amino acids. The CDR3: CASSDLVASDTQYF. The CDR3 DNA follows: TGTGCCAGCAGTGACCTAGTGGCATCAGATACGCAGTATTTT.

The V and J genes are TRBV27 and TRBJ2-7; 8 positions agree with TRBD2. V shed 4 bases, J shed 3 bases, and the junction held 11 bases outside the gene matches. Germline V gene sequence: CDR1 MNHEY, CDR2 SMNVEV (reference sequence). The CDR3 has 16 amino acids. CDR3 DNA sequence: TGTGCCAGCAGTTCCCCTTGGGCGGGAGGAGTCTACGAGCAGTACTTC. It translates to CASSSPWAGGVYEQYF.

The rearrangement uses TRBV7-2 and TRBJ2-7; D is unresolved. The V and J ends lost 1 base and 3 bases respectively, with 10 bases between them. There are 14 residues in the CDR3. Per germline, CDR1 SGHTA and CDR2 FQGNSA. The CDR3 DNA reads TGTGCCAGCAGCTTAGTGGCAGGTAACTACGAGCAGTACTTC. Protein product: CASSLVAGNYEQYF.

About this clone itself: At one end, the junction sequence differs from germline, possibly due to a read error. The chain couples TRBV28 to TRBJ2-6; weak D call: TRBD1 (6 bases). The germline V gene has CDR1 MDHEN and CDR2 SYDVKM. There are 15 residues in the CDR3. Here the CDR3 reads CASSFRGSAANVLTF. CDR3 DNA sequence: TGTGCCAGCAGTTTCAGGGGTTCTGCGGCCAACGTCCTGACTTTC.

The CDR3: CASSFYSGYSYEQYF. The CDR3, as DNA: TGCGCCAGCAGTTTCTATTCGGGGTATTCCTACGAGCAGTACTTC. The V gene is TRBV5-1, the J gene TRBJ2-7, with a tentative D call TRBD2 (5 bases). The CDR3 contains 15 residues. Trimming took off 5 bases at V and 1 base at J, with 16 bases between the two ends. The V gene's germline CDR1 is SGHRS and CDR2 YFSETQ. The full variable domain, its missing parts supplied by reference TRBV5-1 and TRBJ2-7, is KAGVTQTPRYLIKTRGQQVTLSCSPISGHRSVSWYQQTPGQGLQFLFEYFSETQRNKGNFPGRFSGRQFSNSRSEMNVSTLELGDSALYLCASSFYSGYSYEQYFGPGTRLTVT.